This entry describes one T cell receptor (beta chain). This sample stems from a study of blood T cell repertoires in COVID-19. Looked up from germline, CDR1 is SNHLY and CDR2 is FYNNEI. The CDR3 loop spans 13 amino acids. Trimming pared 4 bases from V and 4 bases from J, leaving 10 bases between. TCRdb keeps only in-frame clones here, not all; method: immunoSEQ multiplex PCR. The sample includes under 300,000 clones, about 90% of them seen just once. Sequencing used PBMCs or T cells enriched from blood (not recorded which). V and J are TRBV2 and TRBJ1-1, with D possibly TRBD1 on 5 matching bases. The receptor comes from a woman aged 60-75 years who had recovered from COVID-19. The CDR3 loop is CASSVSRATEAFF. The CDR3 nucleotides are TGTGCCAGCAGTGTTAGCAGGGCCACTGAAGCTTTCTTT. The full variable domain, with the rest looked up from reference TRBV2 and TRBJ1-1, is EPEVTQTPSHQVTQMGQEVILRCVPISNHLYFYWYRQILGQKVEFLVSFYNNEISEKSEIFDDQFSVERPDGSNFTLKIRSTKLEDSAMYFCASSVSRATEAFFGQGTRLTVV.